This TCR beta chain comes out of a study of technical replicates of blood from a few donors. Assay used: immunoSEQ multiplex PCR; TCRdb lists only in-frame clones, some missing. There are 75,000 to 100,000 clones in the sample; 85% to 95% occur only once, and about 0.3% lies in the top ten. Losses at the gene ends were 5 bases for V and 3 bases for J; bases not matched to a gene: 6. The CDR3 consists of 15 residues. Germline lookup yields CDR1 SGHRS and CDR2 YFSETQ. The sequenced sample consisted of T cells isolated from PBMCs. The receptor's source is a human donor in good health. This chain joins TRBV5-1 and TRBJ1-4; 8 bases are shared with TRBD1. In DNA form, the CDR3 reads TGCGCCAGCAGACAACAGGGGGTGCCTAATGAAAAACTGTTTTTT. Translating gives CASRQQGVPNEKLFF. The complete variable domain, with remaining parts taken from reference TRBV5-1 and TRBJ1-4, reads KAGVTQTPRYLIKTRGQQVTLSCSPISGHRSVSWYQQTPGQGLQFLFEYFSETQRNKGNFPGRFSGRQFSNSRSEMNVSTLELGDSALYLCASRQQGVPNEKLFFGSGTQLSVL.